The entry that follows covers one T cell receptor (beta chain) sequence. No antigen is known for it. The data were taken from a study of Ad26.COV2.S vaccination and SARS-CoV-2 variants. At the level of the study: Donor allocation was to the COV1001 Ad26.COV2.S trial arm.

TCRdb's table, derived via immunoSEQ multiplex PCR, lists solely in-frame clones and lacks some. The data hold 350,000 to 500,000 clones, with less than 95% observed a single time. Treatment denoted: about 20 received Ad26.COV2.S at low or high dose, single or two shots; about 5 received placebo; per-sample allocation not given. Sampling took place 63 days after the first vaccine or placebo injection. The CDR3 is 14 residues long. Germline lookup yields CDR1 MNHEY and CDR2 SVGAGI. V lost 6 bases to trimming and J lost 6 bases, with 18 bases between them. Whole-study results and caveats: Breadth of non-spike TCRs did not differ between vaccinees and placebo recipients. People given the vaccine had a wider spike-specific TCR breadth than placebo recipients did. Quantification of TCR breadth and depth may have yielded underestimates of total T cell responses.

The sequencing here drew on peripheral blood, taken in a trial of Ad26.COV2.S vaccine versus placebo. The chain has TRBV6-5 and TRBJ2-7; D perhaps matches TRBD1 (6 bases). The sequence came from a person between 18 and 65 years old who received the Ad26.COV2.S COVID-19 vaccine or a placebo. The DNA of the CDR3 is TGTGCCAGCAGAACCCCCCGGGACATCGCCGAGCAGTACTTC. Translated, it gives CASRTPRDIAEQYF.